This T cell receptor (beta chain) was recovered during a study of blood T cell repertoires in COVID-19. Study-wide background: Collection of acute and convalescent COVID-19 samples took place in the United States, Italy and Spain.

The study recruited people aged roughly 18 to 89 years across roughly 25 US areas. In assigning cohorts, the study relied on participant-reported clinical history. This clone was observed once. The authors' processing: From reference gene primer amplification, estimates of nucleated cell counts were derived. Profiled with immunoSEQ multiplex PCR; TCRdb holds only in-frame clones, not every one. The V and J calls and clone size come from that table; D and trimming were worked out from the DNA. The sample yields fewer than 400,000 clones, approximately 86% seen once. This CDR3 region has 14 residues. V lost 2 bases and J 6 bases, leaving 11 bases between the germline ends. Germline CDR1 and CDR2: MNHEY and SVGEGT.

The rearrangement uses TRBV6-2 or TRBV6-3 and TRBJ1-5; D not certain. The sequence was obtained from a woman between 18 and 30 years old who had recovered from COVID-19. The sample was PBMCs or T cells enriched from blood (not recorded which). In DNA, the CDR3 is TGTGCCAGCAGTTACGGGCATGGCGCTCAGCCCCAGCATTTT. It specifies CASSYGHGAQPQHF.